The 9 T cell receptor beta chains reported below all come from one sample, sequenced in a study of blood T cell repertoires in COVID-19. Repertoires were generated with immunoSEQ multiplex PCR, while TCRdb's copy carries only in-frame clones and drops some. The data show 150,000 to 200,000 clones, with over 80% seen just once and about an eighth held by the top ten. Input material: peripheral blood. Source of these receptors: a man aged 65 to 85 who had recovered from COVID-19.

Remarks on this clone: Germline and junction disagree at one end, which may indicate a read error. The chain employs TRBV7-2 and TRBJ2-7; no definite D call. This CDR3 contains 14 residues. Germline loops: CDR1 SGHTA, CDR2 FQGNSA. CDR3 nucleotide sequence: TGTGCCAGCAGCCCTCCGACTCAGCTGTCTGCAAAGCACTTC. It codes for CASSPPTQLSAKHF.

The genes are TRBV7-2 and TRBJ2-1; tentatively, D is TRBD2 (6 bases). The length of the CDR3 is 16 residues. Germline V CDR1 and CDR2: SGHTA, FQGNSA. With 5 bases removed from V and 0 bases from J, the gap between germline ends came to 14 bases. The CDR3 reads CASSQQPGLSYNEQFF. CDR3 bases: TGTGCCAGCAGCCAACAACCGGGACTCTCCTACAATGAGCAGTTCTTC. Together with reference TRBV7-2 and TRBJ2-1, the CDR3 gives the full variable domain: GAGVSQSPSNKVTEKGKDVELRCDPISGHTALYWYRQSLGQGLEFLIYFQGNSAPDKSGLPSDRFSAERTGGSVSTLTIQRTQQEDSAVYLCASSQQPGLSYNEQFFGPGTRLTVL.

V is TRBV9 and J is TRBJ2-5, with D maybe TRBD1 (6 bases). The CDR3 spans 14 residues. Germline loops: CDR1 SGDLS, CDR2 YYNGEE. Trimming pared 0 bases from V and 5 bases from J, leaving 11 bases between. CDR3 in DNA: TGTGCCAGCAGCGTAGGGGGCAGGGGTGAGACCCAGTACTTC. Residues: CASSVGGRGETQYF.

The V and J genes are TRBV5-1 and TRBJ2-1; TRBD2 agrees at 13 bases. Germline V gene lookup returns CDR1 SGHRS and CDR2 YFSETQ. The CDR3 loop spans 15 amino acids. V lost 4 bases, J lost 5 bases, and 3 bases stayed unmatched. The CDR3 spells CASSLGTSGDNEQFF. CDR3 DNA sequence: TGCGCCAGCAGCCTGGGGACTAGCGGGGACAATGAGCAGTTCTTC.

This clone was counted a few times. The rearrangement links TRBV18 to TRBJ1-1; D is perhaps TRBD1 (6 bases). This CDR3 has 14 amino acids. The germline V gene encodes CDR1 KGHSH and CDR2 LQKENI. The V end was cut by 2 bases, the J end by 8 bases, with 15 bases between. CDR3 sequence: CASSPATGSTEAFF. Written as DNA, the CDR3 is TGTGCCAGCTCACCAGCGACAGGATCCACCGAAGCTTTCTTT.

The chain joins TRBV18 to TRBJ2-2; D perhaps matches TRBD1 (5 bases). CDR3 length equals 16 residues. Germline-derived CDR1 and CDR2 are KGHSH and LQKENI. V was trimmed by 2 bases and J by 4 bases, leaving 14 bases between them. CDR3 nucleotide sequence: TGTGCCAGCTCACCAATGGCCAGTCAGGGCACCGGGGAGCTGTTTTTT. Protein: CASSPMASQGTGELFF.

This clone was seen only a few times. The genes are TRBV5-6 and TRBJ1-6; D is possibly TRBD1 (6 bases). There are 14 residues in the CDR3. The germline V and J ends were trimmed by 0 bases and 9 bases, with 10 bases remaining between them. Germline CDR1 SGHDT, CDR2 YYEEEE. In DNA form, the CDR3 reads TGTGCCAGCAGCTTGGTTGGGGACATTTCACCCCTCCACTTT. Translating it yields CASSLVGDISPLHF. The full variable domain, completed using reference TRBV5-6 and TRBJ1-6, is DAGVTQSPTHLIKTRGQQVTLRCSPKSGHDTVSWYQQALGQGPQFIFQYYEEEERQRGNFPDRFSGHQFPNYSSELNVNALLLGDSALYLCASSLVGDISPLHFGNGTRLTVT.

The CDR3 sequence: CASSVASGGNNEQFF. The CDR3 DNA follows: TGTGCCAGCAGCGTAGCTAGCGGGGGTAACAATGAGCAGTTCTTC. The chain couples TRBV9 to TRBJ2-1; 10 bases match TRBD2. V lost 0 bases and J lost 5; bases outside the gene matches: 2. CDR3 length equals 15 residues. Germline CDR1 and CDR2: SGDLS and YYNGEE.

This sequence joins TRBV30 and TRBJ2-1, with TRBD1 matching 7 bases. The J segment lost 7 bases and the V segment lost 4 bases, leaving 7 bases of the junction unmatched. The V gene's germline CDR1 is GTSNPN and CDR2 SVGIG (reference sequence). This CDR3 has 13 residues. The DNA for the CDR3 is TGTGCCTGGACAGGGGGTTGGTCAAATGAGCAGTTCTTC. Translated, it gives CAWTGGWSNEQFF.